The 26 T cell receptor beta chains below all came from one sample that was sequenced in a study of T cells in Graves' hyperthyroidism and ophthalmopathy. TCR beta CDR3 sequences were amplified from RNA transcripts. Researchers ran a first-round RT-PCR on the TCR CDR3 using the HTBI primer set. MiXCR, applied by TCRdb to the multiplex PCR reads, yields one record per CDR3 protein. The sample comprises under 750,000 distinct CDR3 sequences, about 17% of which are singletons, and over 15% rests with the top ten. Sequencing was carried out using blood. These receptors originate from a woman aged 50 to 60 with Graves' hyperthyroidism that later progressed to Graves' ophthalmopathy.

The chain links TRBV29-1 to TRBJ1-4; tentative D call: TRBD1 (6 bases). CDR1 and CDR2 (germline): SQVTM, ANQGSEA. V lost 7 bases to trimming and J lost 8 bases, with 14 bases between them. The length of the CDR3 is 12 residues. The CDR3 region has the DNA TGCAGCGACTGGGACATTAAGGAAAAACTGTTTTTT. Protein sequence: CSDWDIKEKLFF.

The rearrangement joins TRBV20-1 to TRBJ2-2; no clear D gene. Trimming removed 0 bases from V and 6 bases from J, with 17 bases in between. CDR3 size: 16 residues. Germline assignment: CDR1 DFQATT and CDR2 SNEGSKA (reference sequence). Here the CDR3 reads CSARDRQMGTPGELFF. The CDR3 DNA follows: TGCAGTGCTAGAGATCGCCAAATGGGTACACCCGGGGAGCTGTTTTTT.

This clonotype was observed many times. The rearrangement uses TRBV3-1 and TRBJ2-6; weak D call: TRBD1 (6 bases). Germline CDR1 and CDR2: LGHDT and YNNKEL (reference sequence). V was shortened by 2 bases and J by 2 bases, with 10 bases between the two germline ends. The CDR3 is 16 amino acids. CDR3 DNA: TGTGCCAGCAGCCAATCAACAGGGACTGGGGCCAACGTCCTGACTTTC. This encodes CASSQSTGTGANVLTF. Filled out from reference TRBV3-1 and TRBJ2-6, the complete variable domain reads DTAVSQTPKYLVTQMGNDKSIKCEQNLGHDTMYWYKQDSKKFLKIMFSYNNKELIINETVPNRFSPKSPDKAHLNLHINSLELGDSAVYFCASSQSTGTGANVLTFGAGSRLTVL.

In this sample, this clonotype turned up a few times. The chain links TRBV27 to TRBJ2-1; no clear D gene. The CDR3 totals 15 residues. V dropped 4 bases and J dropped 2 bases, with 12 bases sitting between them. The germline gives CDR1 MNHEY, CDR2 SMNVEV (reference sequence). CDR3 sequence (DNA): TGTGCCAGCAGTTGGTCTGGTCGCACCTACAATGAGCAGTTCTTC. Translated: CASSWSGRTYNEQFF.

This sequence joins TRBV6-5 and TRBJ1-2; tentatively, D is TRBD1 (5 bases). Trimming took off 4 bases at V and 7 bases at J, with 13 bases between the two ends. Germline V lookup: CDR1 MNHEY, CDR2 SVGAGI. CDR3 length: 13 residues. The CDR3: CASSFQAGGGYTF. The CDR3 region has the DNA TGTGCCAGCAGTTTCCAGGCGGGGGGTGGCTACACCTTC.

This clonotype was counted at least ten times. This sequence joins TRBV6-1 and TRBJ1-5; TRBD1 is a possible D gene (6 bases). This CDR3 spans 13 amino acids. CDR1 MNHNS and CDR2 SASEGT come from the germline V gene. Trimming removed 6 bases at V and 8 bases at J, with 14 bases between. The DNA of the CDR3 is TGTGCCAGCAGCGCTTACAGGGAAGAGCCCCAGCATTTT. Protein sequence: CASSAYREEPQHF.

The DNA of the CDR3 is TGTGCCTGGGAGACAGGAGCTAGCACAGATACGCAGTATTTT. This sequence encodes CAWETGASTDTQYF. The chain combines TRBV30 with TRBJ2-3, with D perhaps matching TRBD1 (6 bases). The CDR3 is 14 amino acids. V shed 5 bases and J shed 0 bases, with 12 bases lying between them. CDR1 GTSNPN and CDR2 SVGIG come from the germline V gene (reference sequence).

In this sample, this clonotype turned up many times. The J gene is TRBJ1-2, the V gene TRBV10-3, with 9 bases identical to TRBD1. From germline, CDR1 is ENHRY and CDR2 SYGVKD. This CDR3 is 15 amino acids long. V trimming: 4 bases; J trimming: 2 bases; junction bases outside the gene matches: 5. The chain's CDR3 is CAISGGTGRNYGYTF. CDR3 sequence (DNA): TGTGCCATCAGTGGGGGGACAGGGAGAAACTATGGCTACACCTTC.

This clonotype was seen at least ten times. The chain uses TRBV7-3 and TRBJ2-2, with TRBD1 matching over 8 bases. CDR1 is SGHTA and CDR2 is FQGTGA in the germline V gene. V shed 5 bases and J 4 bases; nucleotides not matched to a gene: 6. There are 15 residues in the CDR3. The CDR3 DNA reads as TGTGCCAGCAGCCTCGACAGGGGAGGCACCGGGGAGCTGTTTTTT. It is translated as CASSLDRGGTGELFF.

A few counts support this clonotype. The rearrangement links TRBV9 to TRBJ2-5; 9 nucleotides match TRBD2. Germline CDR1 SGDLS, CDR2 YYNGEE. The CDR3 has 17 amino acids. Unmatched junction bases numbered 9, after V lost 0 bases and J lost 3 bases. CDR3 DNA sequence: TGTGCCAGCAGCGTAGCTCCTCTAGCGGGGAGAGAAGAGACCCAGTACTTC. Protein product: CASSVAPLAGREETQYF.

The chain has TRBV29-1 and TRBJ2-2; D gene unclear. CDR3 size: 13 residues. The V gene lost 1 base and the J gene lost 5 bases, with 8 bases spanning the gap. Germline V CDR1 and CDR2: SQVTM, ANQGSEA. The CDR3 DNA reads TGCAGCGTTGAAGGGAGTGATACCGGGGAGCTGTTTTTT. Protein: CSVEGSDTGELFF.

The chain uses TRBV7-8 and TRBJ2-7; the D is unclear. Germline V gene lookup returns CDR1 SGHVS and CDR2 FQNEAQ. This CDR3 is 13 amino acids long. V gave up 1 base and J gave up 3 bases, with 7 bases separating them. CDR3 protein: CASSLVKNYEQYF. In nucleotides, the CDR3 is TGTGCCAGCAGCTTAGTAAAAAACTACGAGCAGTACTTC.

The chain joins TRBV19 to TRBJ1-1; 7 positions match TRBD1. Losses at the gene ends were 6 bases for V and 0 bases for J; bases not matched to a gene: 19. The CDR3 has 19 amino acids. Germline-derived CDR1 and CDR2 are LNHDA and SQIVND (reference sequence). The CDR3 nucleotides read TGTGCCAGTAGCCTCTTGACAGGGTACGATTTTGCTATGAACACTGAAGCTTTCTTT. This encodes CASSLLTGYDFAMNTEAFF.

This clonotype was found many times. J is TRBJ1-2 and V is TRBV30; D unresolved. Germline V lookup: CDR1 GTSNPN, CDR2 SVGIG (reference sequence). The CDR3 runs to 11 residues. Trimming took off 0 bases at V and 13 bases at J, with 12 bases between the two ends. The CDR3 region has the DNA TGTGCCTGGAGTGTATGGCCGACTACCACCTTC. Translating gives CAWSVWPTTTF.

This clonotype was recorded a few times. The rearrangement uses TRBV29-1 and TRBJ1-1; D is unresolved. The germline V and J ends were trimmed by 4 bases and 7 bases, with 13 bases remaining between them. The V gene's germline CDR1 is SQVTM and CDR2 ANQGSEA. The CDR3 has 12 amino acids. The CDR3 is CSVGEEGREAFF. As DNA, the CDR3 is TGCAGCGTTGGGGAGGAGGGCCGTGAAGCTTTCTTT.

The rearrangement uses TRBV30 and TRBJ2-3; D call uncertain. Trimming stripped 2 bases from V and 1 base from J, with 10 bases between. The CDR3 loop spans 14 amino acids. CDR1 is GTSNPN and CDR2 is SVGIG in the germline V gene (reference sequence). The DNA of the CDR3 is TGTGCCTGGAGTTTGGGCGTCGGCACAGATACGCAGTATTTT. Residues: CAWSLGVGTDTQYF.

This clonotype was observed many times. This chain connects TRBV7-8 to TRBJ2-5; the D call may be TRBD1 or TRBD2 (5 bases each). Germline CDR1 reads SGHVS; CDR2 reads FQNEAQ. Between the trimmed V and J ends, which lost 5 bases and 2 bases, there was a span of 12 bases. The CDR3 has 14 amino acids. The CDR3 region is CASSRGRTQETQYF. CDR3 sequence (DNA): TGTGCCAGCAGCCGGGGACGGACACAAGAGACCCAGTACTTC.

This clonotype has just a few counts. The V and J genes are TRBV5-1 and TRBJ1-1; D perhaps matches TRBD1 (5 bases). Germline CDR1 and CDR2: SGHRS and YFSETQ. Trimming left V 4 bases short and J 5 bases short, with 12 bases between. The CDR3 has 13 amino acids. CDR3 DNA: TGCGCCAGCAGCAAGAAACAGGATACTGAAGCTTTCTTT. Its translation is CASSKKQDTEAFF.

This clonotype was found a few times. The rearrangement joins TRBV20-1 to TRBJ1-4; the match to TRBD1 covers 8 bases. This CDR3 comprises 14 residues. Germline trimming cut 5 bases from V and 0 bases from J; bases unmatched to any gene: 2. Germline V gives CDR1 DFQATT, CDR2 SNEGSKA (reference sequence). CDR3 nucleotide sequence: TGCAGTGCTGGGACAGGAGCAACTAATGAAAAACTGTTTTTT. Translation: CSAGTGATNEKLFF.

This clonotype was seen at least ten times. The chain links TRBV11-2 to TRBJ2-4; 8 nucleotides align to TRBD2. Losses at the gene ends were 3 bases for V and 5 bases for J; bases not matched to a gene: 6. The CDR3 length is 15 residues. CDR1 SGHAT and CDR2 FQNNGV come from the germline V gene. The CDR3 DNA sequence: TGTGCCAGCAGCTTTCCCGACGGGGGGGAAAACATTCAGTACTTC. Translation gives CASSFPDGGENIQYF.

This clonotype has at least ten counts. This chain uses TRBV12-3 or TRBV12-4 with TRBJ2-7, with TRBD2 matching 7 bases. The length of the CDR3 is 15 residues. V trimming: 7 bases; J trimming: 2 bases; junction bases outside the gene matches: 11. CDR3 coding DNA: TGTGCCAGCACTAAAGCGGGGTACGGGACCTACGAGCAGTACTTC. This gives the protein CASTKAGYGTYEQYF.

This clonotype was seen at least ten times. The chain couples TRBV30 to TRBJ2-7, with D tentatively TRBD1 (5 bases). Trimming removed 2 bases from V and 3 bases from J, with 8 bases in between. This CDR3 region has 12 residues. Germline assignment: CDR1 GTSNPN and CDR2 SVGIG (reference sequence). The CDR3 spells CAWSPDSYEQYF. The CDR3 DNA reads as TGTGCCTGGAGTCCAGACAGCTACGAGCAGTACTTC.

This clonotype was counted only a few times. The rearrangement links TRBV27 to TRBJ1-6, with TRBD1 as a possible D gene (6 bases). V lost 4 bases and J 9 bases, leaving 7 bases between the germline ends. The CDR3 consists of 12 residues. Germline loops: CDR1 MNHEY, CDR2 SMNVEV (reference sequence). In DNA form, the CDR3 reads TGTGCCAGCAGTTCCAGGGGTTCACCCCTCCACTTT. Translated, it gives CASSSRGSPLHF.

In this sample, this clonotype turned up a few times. The gene calls are TRBV6-2 or TRBV6-3 and TRBJ2-2, with D possibly being TRBD1 or TRBD2 (6 bases each). Trimming removed 8 bases from V and 7 bases from J, with 11 bases in between. This CDR3 has 12 amino acids. CDR1 is MNHEY, CDR2 SVGEGT, per germline. The CDR3 reads CASWGAFGELFF. DNA of the CDR3: TGTGCCAGCTGGGGGGCCTTCGGGGAGCTGTTTTTT.

V gene TRBV9 combines with J gene TRBJ2-3; 7 bases agree with TRBD1. CDR3 size: 14 residues. CDR1 is SGDLS, CDR2 YYNGEE, per germline. V lost 0 bases, J lost 4 bases, and 2 bases stayed unmatched. The CDR3 nucleotides are TGTGCCAGCAGCGTAGAGCAGGGGGCAGATACGCAGTATTTT. Its protein is CASSVEQGADTQYF.

This clonotype was seen a handful of times. This rearrangement joins TRBV5-6 to TRBJ1-2, with D unresolved. The length of the CDR3 is 15 residues. Trimming removed 1 base at V and 5 bases at J, with 15 bases between. The V gene's germline CDR1 is SGHDT and CDR2 YYEEEE. In nucleotides, the CDR3 is TGTGCCAGCAGCTTGCTCGGCAGCGTATTATATGGCTACACCTTC. Its translation: CASSLLGSVLYGYTF.